This section outlines one TCR beta chain sequence together with its context. The antigen remains undetermined. A junction boundary mismatches the germline segment, possibly from a read error. These data belong to a study of T cell repertoires in cytomegalovirus infection. The CDR3 is 11 amino acids. Germline assignment: CDR1 SQVTM and CDR2 ANQGSEA. TCRdb passed the reads through MiXCR, listing each CDR3 protein once. The sample holds 70,000 or so distinct CDR3 sequences; roughly 28% are singletons and the top ten take roughly 65%. Sequencing used CD8+ T cells from cultured PBMCs, obtained from culture after CMV antigen stimulation. The chain has TRBV29-1 and TRBJ1-1; 7 bases fit TRBD1. The clonotype originates from a human donor in good health (CMV status not recorded). Some clones in this sample may be carry-over from other donors' samples. CDR3 DNA sequence: TGCAGCGCCGGAACCGGGACAGTAACGACGTTT. As protein: CSAGTGTVTTF.